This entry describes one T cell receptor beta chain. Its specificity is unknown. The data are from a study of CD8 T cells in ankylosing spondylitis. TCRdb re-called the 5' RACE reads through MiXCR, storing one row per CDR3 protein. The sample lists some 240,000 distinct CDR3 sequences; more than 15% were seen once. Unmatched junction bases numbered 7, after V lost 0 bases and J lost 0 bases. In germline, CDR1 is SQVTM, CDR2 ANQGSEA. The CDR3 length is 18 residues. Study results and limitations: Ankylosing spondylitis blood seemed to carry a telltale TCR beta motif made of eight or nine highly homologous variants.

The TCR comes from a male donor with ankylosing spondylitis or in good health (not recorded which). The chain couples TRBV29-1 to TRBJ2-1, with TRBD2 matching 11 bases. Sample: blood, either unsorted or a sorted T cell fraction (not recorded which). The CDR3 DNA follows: TGCAGCGTTGAAGATGAGCTAGCGGGAGGTAGCTCCTACAATGAGCAGTTCTTC. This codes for CSVEDELAGGSSYNEQFF.